This T cell receptor (beta chain) came from a study of T cell responses to AZD1222 COVID-19 vaccine. At the level of the study: Second doses that came at about 4 or about 12 weeks were put together.

Study-wide results and caveats: Reports indicate that nearly half of spike-specific TCRs are directed at unmutated variant regions. Donors were mostly white British, more females; clonal diversity possibly underestimated. Repertoire collection took place solely once the T cell response had peaked.

Germline CDR1 is SGHRS and CDR2 is YFSETQ. The V end lost 2 bases, the J end lost 4 bases, and 3 bases lay between the germline ends. There are 11 residues in the CDR3. This clone was detected only once. Its antigen remains unidentified. Measured with immunoSEQ multiplex PCR; TCRdb has only the in-frame clones, and not every one. The table lists 110,000 or so clones, about nine tenths of them singletons. The rearrangement joins TRBV5-1 to TRBJ2-5, with no clear D. Source: peripheral blood, taken on day 0 of AZD1222 vaccination. The clonotype was recovered from an adult in good health. CDR3 bases: TGCGCCAGCAGCTTCCGAGAGACCCAGTACTTC. It is translated as CASSFRETQYF.